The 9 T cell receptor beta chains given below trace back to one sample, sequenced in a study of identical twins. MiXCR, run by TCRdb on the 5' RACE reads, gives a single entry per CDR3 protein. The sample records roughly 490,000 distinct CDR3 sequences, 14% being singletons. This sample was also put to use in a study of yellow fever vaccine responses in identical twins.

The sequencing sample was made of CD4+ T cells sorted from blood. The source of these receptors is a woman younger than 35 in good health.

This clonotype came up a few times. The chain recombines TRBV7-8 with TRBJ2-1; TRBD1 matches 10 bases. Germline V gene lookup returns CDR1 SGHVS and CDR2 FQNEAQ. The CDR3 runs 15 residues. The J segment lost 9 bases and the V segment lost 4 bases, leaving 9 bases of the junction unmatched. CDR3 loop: CASSYRTGGLSEQFF. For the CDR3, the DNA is TGTGCCAGCAGCTACCGGACAGGGGGTTTAAGTGAGCAGTTCTTC.

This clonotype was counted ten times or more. The CDR3 sequence: CASSFPGPGGPQHF. CDR3 sequence (DNA): TGTGCCAGCAGCTTCCCAGGGCCCGGGGGGCCCCAGCATTTT. The chain recombines TRBV7-2 with TRBJ1-5; possibly TRBD1 for D (5 bases). V was trimmed by 3 bases and J by 9 bases, leaving 15 bases between them. Germline V gene sequence: CDR1 SGHTA, CDR2 FQGNSA. The CDR3 spans 14 residues.

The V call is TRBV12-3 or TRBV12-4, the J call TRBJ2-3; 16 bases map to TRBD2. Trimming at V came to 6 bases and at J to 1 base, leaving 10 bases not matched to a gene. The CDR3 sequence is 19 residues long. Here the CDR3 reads CASSPPGLAGGLGTDTQYF. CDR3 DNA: TGTGCCAGCAGCCCTCCGGGACTAGCGGGGGGGCTGGGCACAGATACGCAGTATTTT.

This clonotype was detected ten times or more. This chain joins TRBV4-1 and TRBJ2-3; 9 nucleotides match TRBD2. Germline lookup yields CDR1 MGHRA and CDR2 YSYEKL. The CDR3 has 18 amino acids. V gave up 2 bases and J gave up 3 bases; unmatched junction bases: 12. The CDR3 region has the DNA TGCGCCAGCAGCCAAACAGGGGAAATAGCGGGAGCTACAGATACGCAGTATTTT. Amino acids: CASSQTGEIAGATDTQYF.

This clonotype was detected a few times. The CDR3 region is CASSAQGVLTDTQYF. The CDR3 region has the DNA TGTGCCAGCAGCGCCCAGGGGGTACTCACAGATACGCAGTATTTT. The chain has TRBV9 and TRBJ2-3, with TRBD1 matching over 7 bases. V dropped 3 bases and J dropped 2; count of bases not matched to a gene: 6. The length of the CDR3 is 15 residues. CDR1 is SGDLS, CDR2 YYNGEE, per germline.

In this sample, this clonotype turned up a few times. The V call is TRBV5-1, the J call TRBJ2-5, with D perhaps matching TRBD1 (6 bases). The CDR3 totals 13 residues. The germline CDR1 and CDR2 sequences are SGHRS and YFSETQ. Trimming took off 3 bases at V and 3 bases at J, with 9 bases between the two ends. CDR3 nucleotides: TGCGCCAGCAGCTCCGGACAGAAAGAGACCCAGTACTTC. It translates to CASSSGQKETQYF.

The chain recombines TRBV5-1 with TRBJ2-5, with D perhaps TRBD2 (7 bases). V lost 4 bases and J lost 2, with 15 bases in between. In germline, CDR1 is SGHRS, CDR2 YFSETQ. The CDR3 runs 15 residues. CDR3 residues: CASSPGGRKQETQYF. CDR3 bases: TGCGCCAGCAGCCCGGGGGGCAGGAAACAAGAGACCCAGTACTTC.

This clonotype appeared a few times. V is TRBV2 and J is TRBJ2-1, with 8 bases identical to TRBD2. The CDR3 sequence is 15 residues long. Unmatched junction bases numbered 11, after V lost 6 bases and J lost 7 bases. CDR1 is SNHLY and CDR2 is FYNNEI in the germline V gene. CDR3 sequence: CASSALTSVVNEQFF. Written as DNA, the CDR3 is TGTGCCAGCAGCGCCTTGACTAGCGTCGTGAATGAGCAGTTCTTC. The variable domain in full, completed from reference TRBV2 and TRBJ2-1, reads EPEVTQTPSHQVTQMGQEVILRCVPISNHLYFYWYRQILGQKVEFLVSFYNNEISEKSEIFDDQFSVERPDGSNFTLKIRSTKLEDSAMYFCASSALTSVVNEQFFGPGTRLTVL.

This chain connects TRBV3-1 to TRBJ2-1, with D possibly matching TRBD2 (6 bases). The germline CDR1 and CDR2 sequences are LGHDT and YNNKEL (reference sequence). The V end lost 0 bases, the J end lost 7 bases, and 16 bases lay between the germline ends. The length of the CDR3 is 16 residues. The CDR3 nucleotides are TGTGCCAGCAGCCAAGATAGCGGCTCGTGGGGTAATGAGCAGTTCTTC. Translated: CASSQDSGSWGNEQFF.